These 29 T cell receptor beta chains came from one sample sequenced in a study of blood T cells in healthy people across ages. Combining a sample-barcoded 5' primer with a J-beta primer mix, a second PCR ran for about 7 to 12 cycles. One entry per CDR3 protein, called by TCRdb with MiXCR from the 5' RACE reads. Of around 1,600,000 distinct CDR3 sequences listed, about 42% are singletons. The sequencing input was blood. Every receptor here comes from a woman aged 18-35 years in good health.

The CDR3 DNA reads TGCGCCAGCAGCTTGGGGGGCGAGGGCCCATGGTACACCTTC. It specifies CASSLGGEGPWYTF. The chain joins TRBV5-1 to TRBJ1-2, with D perhaps matching TRBD1 (5 bases). With 0 bases removed from V and 11 bases from J, the gap between germline ends came to 17 bases. The CDR3 loop spans 14 amino acids. Germline V gene lookup returns CDR1 SGHRS and CDR2 YFSETQ.

The V gene is TRBV7-2, the J gene TRBJ2-4; the match to TRBD2 covers 14 bases. The last part of the DNA fits TRBJ2-7 better; the J call may be wrong. Germline V CDR1 and CDR2: SGHTA, FQGNSA. The CDR3 extends over 18 amino acids. CDR3 in DNA: TGTGCCAGCAGCTTAGTGACTAGCGGGAGGGCCTGGCCCTACGAGCAGTACTTC. It encodes CASSLVTSGRAWPYEQYF.

This clonotype was seen a handful of times. The chain links TRBV4-3 to TRBJ2-3; 7 bases match TRBD2. The CDR3 has 16 residues. In germline, CDR1 is LGHNA, CDR2 YSLEER. With V trimmed by 5 bases and J by 3 bases, 11 bases remained unmatched. The CDR3 reads CASSKIPSGATDTQYF. The CDR3 region has the DNA TGCGCCAGCAGCAAAATCCCTAGCGGAGCAACAGATACGCAGTATTTT.

The CDR3, as DNA: TGTGGTAGCTCTGGGGCCAACGTCCTGACTTTC. The encoded protein is CGSSGANVLTF. V gene TRBV7-2 combines with J gene TRBJ2-6, with no clear D. CDR1 and CDR2 (germline): SGHTA, FQGNSA. The CDR3 totals 11 residues.

V is TRBV6-5 and J is TRBJ2-1; TRBD1 agrees at 9 bases. The CDR3 is 14 amino acids. V lost 6 bases and J lost 8; bases outside the gene matches: 8. Germline V gene lookup returns CDR1 MNHEY and CDR2 SVGAGI. The CDR3 loop reads CASRGLDRGDEQFF. The CDR3, as DNA: TGTGCCAGCAGGGGACTGGACAGGGGAGATGAGCAGTTCTTC.

This clonotype was seen a handful of times. The chain joins TRBV4-3 to TRBJ1-1; TRBD1 is a possible D gene (5 bases). The CDR3 contains 17 residues. The V end was cut by 0 bases, the J end by 0 bases, with 14 bases between. Germline values: CDR1 LGHNA, CDR2 YSLEER. The CDR3 DNA reads TGCGCCAGCAGCCAAGATTTGGCAGGGACGATGAACACTGAAGCTTTCTTT. This codes for CASSQDLAGTMNTEAFF.

This chain connects TRBV9 to TRBJ2-7; possible D gene TRBD2, 5 bases. Germline assignment: CDR1 SGDLS and CDR2 YYNGEE. Trimming pared 4 bases from V and 0 bases from J, leaving 14 bases between. The CDR3 has 15 residues. The CDR3 here is CASSQYRDFSYEQYF. CDR3 bases: TGTGCCAGCAGCCAATACCGGGATTTCTCCTACGAGCAGTACTTC.

The J gene is TRBJ1-1, the V gene TRBV12-3 or TRBV12-4, with TRBD1 as a possible D gene (6 bases). Deletions cut 6 bases from V and 6 bases from J, with 14 bases between. The CDR3 loop spans 13 amino acids. This CDR3 is CASSRVRGAEAFF. The CDR3 nucleotides are TGTGCCAGCAGCCGAGTCAGGGGTGCTGAAGCTTTCTTT.

This clonotype was seen only a few times. V and J are TRBV6-5 and TRBJ1-1; 7 nucleotides match TRBD1. The CDR3 has 14 residues. Per germline, CDR1 MNHEY and CDR2 SVGAGI. V lost 3 bases, J lost 1 base, and 2 bases stayed unmatched. CDR3 DNA: TGTGCCAGCAGTTATGACAGGGAGAACACTGAAGCTTTCTTT. Translated: CASSYDRENTEAFF.

This clonotype has more than one count but fewer than ten. V is TRBV30 and J is TRBJ1-1, with D possibly TRBD1 on 6 matching bases. CDR3 length equals 12 residues. Per the germline V gene, CDR1 is GTSNPN and CDR2 is SVGIG (reference sequence). V was trimmed by 8 bases and J by 3 bases, leaving 13 bases between them. The CDR3 DNA is TGTGCCGGTAACAGGGCTGACACTGAAGCTTTCTTT. The encoded protein is CAGNRADTEAFF.

About this clonotype itself: The junction and the germline gene differ at one end; a read error may be behind it. This chain links TRBV5-6 with TRBJ2-7; D remains ambiguous. The CDR3 totals 12 residues. Germline-derived CDR1 and CDR2 are SGHDT and YYEEEE. Written as DNA, the CDR3 is TGTGCCAACAGCCTTACAACCTACGAGCAGTACTTC. It is translated as CANSLTTYEQYF.

The chain recombines TRBV4-2 with TRBJ2-7; the D is unclear. The J call may be mistaken, given a closer DNA end match to TRBJ2-5. CDR1 and CDR2 (germline): LGHNA, YNFKEQ. The CDR3 totals 15 residues. The CDR3 region has the DNA TGTGCCAGCAGCCAAGATCACCGGCAGCAAGAGACCCAGTACTTC. Amino acids: CASSQDHRQQETQYF.

This clonotype occurred a few times. The chain employs TRBV4-2 and TRBJ2-7; 8 bases match TRBD2. V dropped 1 base and J dropped 3; count of bases not matched to a gene: 5. The CDR3 is 15 residues long. CDR1 is LGHNA, CDR2 YNFKEQ, per germline. For the CDR3, the DNA is TGTGCCAGCAGCCAAGTGGGGACTAGTCTCTACGAGCAGTACTTC. Translation: CASSQVGTSLYEQYF.

The J gene is TRBJ1-4, the V gene TRBV7-9; no definite D call. The CDR3 runs to 13 residues. V lost 5 bases, J lost 11 bases, and 15 bases lay in between. Germline loops: CDR1 SEHNR, CDR2 FQNEAQ (reference sequence). Here the CDR3 DNA reads TGTGCCAGCAGCGAACGAGCAACACCCAAACTGTTTTTT. Encoded protein: CASSERATPKLFF.

The J gene is TRBJ2-1, the V gene TRBV24-1, with 9 nucleotides matching TRBD1. The CDR3 runs 15 residues. J lost 9 bases, V lost 3 bases, and 8 bases had no gene match. Germline values: CDR1 KGHDR, CDR2 SFDVKD. In DNA, the CDR3 is TGTGCCACCAGTGATCTGCAAGGACAGGGGACTGAGCAGTTCTTC. Protein product: CATSDLQGQGTEQFF.

This clonotype was observed a handful of times. V usage is TRBV29-1 and J usage is TRBJ1-2, with unresolved D. This CDR3 region has 13 residues. With 5 bases removed from V and 6 bases from J, the gap between germline ends came to 16 bases. Germline V gene lookup returns CDR1 SQVTM and CDR2 ANQGSEA. The CDR3 loop reads CSVSPAYADGYTF. The CDR3 bases are TGCAGCGTTAGTCCAGCCTATGCGGATGGCTACACCTTC.

The gene calls are TRBV2 and TRBJ1-5; TRBD1 aligns across 8 bases. V was clipped by 3 bases and J by 5 bases; unmatched bases: 6. Looked up from germline, CDR1 is SNHLY and CDR2 is FYNNEI. There are 15 residues in the CDR3. The CDR3: CASSDGQGFYQPQHF. In nucleotides, the CDR3 is TGTGCCAGCAGTGACGGACAGGGCTTTTATCAGCCCCAGCATTTT.

The sample holds a few counts of this clonotype. V gene TRBV5-1 combines with J gene TRBJ2-5; D remains unclear. Trimming took 0 bases from V and 2 from J, leaving 11 bases between them. There are 15 residues in the CDR3. Per germline, CDR1 SGHRS and CDR2 YFSETQ. As DNA, the CDR3 is TGCGCCAGCAGCTTGGCCCCAGCCCGGCAAGAGACCCAGTACTTC. Encoded protein: CASSLAPARQETQYF.

V usage is TRBV28 and J usage is TRBJ1-2; no reliable D call. Germline V CDR1 and CDR2: MDHEN, SYDVKM. CDR3 length: 11 residues. Trimming shortened V by 5 bases and J by 8 bases, and 9 bases separated the two germline ends. The CDR3 bases are TGTGCCAGCAGTGGATTGCAGGGCTACACCTTC. Protein: CASSGLQGYTF.

The chain links TRBV6-2 or TRBV6-3 to TRBJ1-2, with 8 positions matching TRBD1. This CDR3 has 21 amino acids. Losses at the gene ends were 0 bases for V and 3 bases for J; bases not matched to a gene: 21. Germline values: CDR1 MNHEY, CDR2 SVGEGT. In DNA, the CDR3 is TGTGCCAGCAGTTACTCCGACCTCGGCATAAGGACAGGGTTCATCGACTATGGCTACACCTTC. Translation gives CASSYSDLGIRTGFIDYGYTF.

The chain carries TRBV7-9 and TRBJ2-1, with a weak D call TRBD2 (5 bases). The CDR3 extends over 16 amino acids. V gave up 2 bases and J gave up 5 bases, with 16 bases separating them. Germline V gene data show CDR1 as SEHNR and CDR2 as FQNEAQ (reference sequence). CDR3: CASSLKPGSGDNEQFF. The CDR3 DNA follows: TGTGCCAGCAGCTTAAAGCCGGGGTCAGGAGACAATGAGCAGTTCTTC. The variable domain in full, completed from reference TRBV7-9 and TRBJ2-1, reads DTGVSQNPRHKITKRGQNVTFRCDPISEHNRLYWYRQTLGQGPEFLTYFQNEAQLEKSRLLSDRFSAERPKGSFSTLEIQRTEQGDSAMYLCASSLKPGSGDNEQFFGPGTRLTVL.

The table lists this clonotype with a few counts. The chain has TRBV29-1 and TRBJ1-2; D is uncertain. The ends were cut back, 2 bases at V and 2 bases at J, with 18 bases in the middle. The CDR3 is made up of 16 amino acids. The V gene's germline CDR1 is SQVTM and CDR2 ANQGSEA. The CDR3 loop reads CSVETGGEDLNYGYTF. The DNA for the CDR3 is TGCAGCGTTGAAACGGGTGGTGAAGATTTGAACTATGGCTACACCTTC. Combining the CDR3 with reference TRBV29-1 and TRBJ1-2 gives the whole variable domain SAVISQKPSRDICQRGTSLTIQCQVDSQVTMMFWYRQQPGQSLTLIATANQGSEATYESGFVIDKFPISRPNLTFSTLTVSNMSPEDSSIYLCSVETGGEDLNYGYTFGSGTRLTVV.

This clonotype appeared a few times. The chain couples TRBV2 to TRBJ1-5; the D is unclear. This CDR3 is 15 amino acids long. Germline V gives CDR1 SNHLY, CDR2 FYNNEI. V was pared by 2 bases and J by 0 bases, with 8 bases between. This chain's CDR3 is CASSESMFSNQPQHF. In DNA, the CDR3 is TGTGCCAGCAGTGAATCCATGTTTAGCAATCAGCCCCAGCATTTT.

For this clonotype: One junction end does not reproduce the germline sequence, and a read error may be involved. This sequence joins TRBV6-5 and TRBJ2-6, with D maybe TRBD2 (7 bases). Germline CDR1 is MNHEY and CDR2 is SVGAGI. The length of the CDR3 is 15 residues. This CDR3 is CASRPRGAGANVPTF. CDR3 nucleotide sequence: TGTGCCAGCAGACCACGGGGGGCTGGGGCCAACGTCCCGACTTTC.

The chain is built from TRBV29-1 and TRBJ2-1; D is ambiguous. Germline CDR1 is SQVTM and CDR2 is ANQGSEA. Trimming took 4 bases from V and 10 from J, leaving 11 bases between them. This CDR3 has 11 residues. The CDR3 coding sequence is TGCAGCGTTGTAGTGTTAAGGGAGCAGTTCTTC. The encoded protein is CSVVVLREQFF.

The chain recombines TRBV9 with TRBJ2-7, with 10 bases fitting TRBD2. Unmatched junction bases numbered 9, after V lost 4 bases and J lost 5 bases. From germline, CDR1 is SGDLS and CDR2 YYNGEE. This CDR3 is built from 15 residues. CDR3 sequence (DNA): TGTGCCAGCAGCCCAGAGGGGACTAGCGTCCACGAGCAGTACTTC. Translating it yields CASSPEGTSVHEQYF.

The chain couples TRBV6-2 or TRBV6-3 to TRBJ2-2; D not resolved. This CDR3 contains 13 residues. Germline CDR1 MNHEY, CDR2 SVGEGT. V dropped 5 bases and J dropped 4 bases, with 8 bases sitting between them. The CDR3: CASSIPPTGELFF. For the CDR3, the DNA is TGTGCCAGCAGTATCCCCCCCACCGGGGAGCTGTTTTTT.

V usage is TRBV10-3 and J usage is TRBJ2-3; no clear D gene. The V gene's germline CDR1 is ENHRY and CDR2 SYGVKD. Trimming took 7 bases from V and 2 from J, leaving 13 bases between them. The CDR3 has 14 residues. The CDR3 DNA reads TGTGCCATCATGGCAGCCGGATCCACAGATACGCAGTATTTT. Encoded protein: CAIMAAGSTDTQYF.

To note about this clonotype: The junction departs from the called germline gene at one end, perhaps through a read error. V usage is TRBV7-9 and J usage is TRBJ2-3, with a possible D match to TRBD2 (5 bases). There are 20 residues in the CDR3. The germline V gene encodes CDR1 SEHNR and CDR2 FQNEAQ (reference sequence). CDR3 protein: CAGSPRRRPDLFLSTDTQYF. CDR3 nucleotide sequence: TGTGCCGGCAGCCCTCGGAGGCGTCCAGACCTTTTCTTGAGCACAGATACGCAGTATTTT.